Below are 14 T cell receptor beta chains sequenced from a single sample in a study of blood T cells in healthy people across ages. Primed by a sample-barcoded 5' primer and a J-beta primer mix, a second PCR proceeded for about 6 to 11 cycles. TCRdb re-called the 5' RACE reads through MiXCR, storing one row per CDR3 protein. In the table there are about a million distinct CDR3 sequences, roughly 43% of which are singletons. The sample was blood. All receptors come from a man aged 25 to 40 in good health.

The chain is built from TRBV27 and TRBJ2-7; D remains ambiguous. This CDR3 has 15 amino acids. The germline V gene encodes CDR1 MNHEY and CDR2 SMNVEV (reference sequence). With 2 bases removed from V and 3 bases from J, the gap between germline ends came to 14 bases. Written as DNA, the CDR3 is TGTGCCAGCAGTTTAGGTCCAGGCCCACTCTACGAGCAGTACTTC. Its protein product is CASSLGPGPLYEQYF.

The chain uses TRBV6-6 and TRBJ1-2; a weak D match, TRBD1 (5 bases). Germline V gives CDR1 MNHNY, CDR2 SVGAGI (reference sequence). The germline V and J ends were trimmed by 10 bases and 6 bases, with 24 bases remaining between them. This CDR3 is built from 15 residues. The CDR3 DNA follows: TGTGCCACCTCGAACTACAAGACAGCTTCTAATGGCTACACCTTC. Translated: CATSNYKTASNGYTF.

There are many counts of this clonotype. The chain couples TRBV2 to TRBJ2-3; a possible D gene is TRBD2 (5 bases). V gave up 8 bases and J gave up 6 bases, with 15 bases separating them. Germline CDR1 reads SNHLY; CDR2 reads FYNNEI. The CDR3 is made up of 13 amino acids. In DNA, the CDR3 is TGTGCCAGCCTCGACGGGGTCAGCGATACGCAGTATTTT. Translation: CASLDGVSDTQYF.

This sequence joins TRBV3-1 and TRBJ1-5, with 8 nucleotides matching TRBD1. Trimming took 6 bases from V and 2 from J; bases not matched to a gene: 3. This CDR3 has 14 amino acids. Germline CDR1 and CDR2: LGHDT and YNNKEL (reference sequence). CDR3 sequence reads: CASSKQGGNQPQHF. The CDR3, as DNA: TGTGCCAGCAGTAAACAGGGGGGCAATCAGCCCCAGCATTTT.

The CDR3 is CASSGQGVSGANVLTF. CDR3 coding DNA: TGTGCCAGCAGCGGGCAGGGGGTATCCGGGGCCAACGTCCTGACTTTC. The chain is built from TRBV6-2 or TRBV6-3 and TRBJ2-6; TRBD1 matches at 7 bases. The CDR3 spans 16 residues. Germline loops: CDR1 MNHEY, CDR2 SVGEGT. Unmatched junction bases numbered 9, after V lost 6 bases and J lost 4 bases.

This clonotype was counted a few times. The rearrangement joins TRBV7-9 to TRBJ1-4, with 8 bases that match TRBD1. The germline gives CDR1 SEHNR, CDR2 FQNEAQ (reference sequence). Losses at the gene ends were 5 bases for V and 8 bases for J; bases not matched to a gene: 7. The CDR3 spans 14 residues. The CDR3 reads CASSEGQGPEKLFF. In DNA form, the CDR3 reads TGTGCCAGCAGCGAAGGACAGGGCCCCGAAAAACTGTTTTTT.

The chain uses TRBV20-1 and TRBJ2-5, with TRBD1 identical over 7 bases. Germline V gene sequence: CDR1 DFQATT, CDR2 SNEGSKA (reference sequence). The CDR3 is 15 amino acids. V dropped 2 bases and J dropped 1; count of bases not matched to a gene: 7. This chain's CDR3 is CSARNRDRAQETQYF. The CDR3 bases are TGCAGTGCTAGAAACCGGGACAGAGCCCAAGAGACCCAGTACTTC.

The V gene is TRBV7-8, the J gene TRBJ2-5; TRBD2 aligns across 9 bases. Germline V gene sequence: CDR1 SGHVS, CDR2 FQNEAQ. The CDR3 extends over 16 amino acids. Germline trimming cut 1 base from V and 4 bases from J; bases unmatched to any gene: 7. This chain's CDR3 is CASSLVSGTSTETQYF. The DNA of the CDR3 is TGTGCCAGCAGCTTAGTATCCGGGACTAGCACAGAGACCCAGTACTTC. The whole variable domain, remainder taken from reference TRBV7-8 and TRBJ2-5, is GAGVSQSPRYKVAKRGQDVALRCDPISGHVSLFWYQQALGQGPEFLTYFQNEAQLDKSGLPSDRFFAERPEGSVSTLKIQRTQQEDSAVYLCASSLVSGTSTETQYFGPGTRLLVL.

Details on this clonotype: One end of the junction fails to match germline, which may point to a read error. The chain couples TRBV3-1 to TRBJ2-5; D may correspond to TRBD1 or TRBD2 (6 bases each). CDR1 and CDR2 (germline): LGHDT, YNNKEL (reference sequence). The CDR3 is 18 residues long. The CDR3 nucleotides read TGTGCCAGCAGCCAAGTGTTGGAGGGGGACTCATCCCAAGGGACCCAGTACTTC. Translating it yields CASSQVLEGDSSQGTQYF.

The chain carries TRBV6-2 or TRBV6-3 and TRBJ2-1, with 10 bases lining up with TRBD1. There are 14 residues in the CDR3. The germline CDR1 and CDR2 sequences are MNHEY and SVGEGT. Trimming took 6 bases from V and 6 from J; bases not matched to a gene: 5. Here the CDR3 reads CASRGTGVGNEQFF. The CDR3 region has the DNA TGTGCCAGCAGGGGGACAGGGGTTGGCAATGAGCAGTTCTTC.

This chain joins TRBV3-1 and TRBJ1-2; D is uncertain. V lost 0 bases and J 7 bases, leaving 3 bases between the germline ends. CDR3 length: 11 residues. CDR1 is LGHDT and CDR2 is YNNKEL in the germline V gene (reference sequence). The CDR3 spells CASSQESGYTF. DNA of the CDR3: TGTGCCAGCAGCCAAGAGTCTGGCTACACCTTC. The entire variable domain, with the rest obtained from reference TRBV3-1 and TRBJ1-2, is as follows: DTAVSQTPKYLVTQMGNDKSIKCEQNLGHDTMYWYKQDSKKFLKIMFSYNNKELIINETVPNRFSPKSPDKAHLNLHINSLELGDSAVYFCASSQESGYTFGSGTRLTVV.

The gene calls are TRBV5-6 and TRBJ2-2; D remains ambiguous. This CDR3 comprises 11 residues. Trimming pared 6 bases from V and 1 base from J, leaving 1 base between. The germline gives CDR1 SGHDT, CDR2 YYEEEE. The CDR3 spells CASKNTGELFF. For the CDR3, the DNA is TGTGCCAGCAAGAACACCGGGGAGCTGTTTTTT.

This rearrangement joins TRBV29-1 to TRBJ1-2; 9 nucleotides align to TRBD1. The CDR3 is made up of 12 amino acids. V lost 6 bases, J lost 8 bases, and 7 bases stayed unmatched. Looked up from germline, CDR1 is SQVTM and CDR2 is ANQGSEA. The CDR3 region is CSVSTGGQGYTF. CDR3 DNA sequence: TGCAGCGTCTCGACAGGGGGTCAGGGCTACACCTTC.

The chain couples TRBV5-1 to TRBJ2-2; TRBD1 is a possible D gene (5 bases). Germline CDR1 is SGHRS and CDR2 is YFSETQ. The CDR3 length is 15 residues. V shed 0 bases and J shed 6 bases, with 12 bases lying between them. This CDR3 is CASSLVRDLAGELFF. In nucleotides, the CDR3 is TGCGCCAGCAGCTTGGTCAGGGATCTCGCCGGGGAGCTGTTTTTT. The whole variable domain, remainder taken from reference TRBV5-1 and TRBJ2-2, is KAGVTQTPRYLIKTRGQQVTLSCSPISGHRSVSWYQQTPGQGLQFLFEYFSETQRNKGNFPGRFSGRQFSNSRSEMNVSTLELGDSALYLCASSLVRDLAGELFFGEGSRLTVL.